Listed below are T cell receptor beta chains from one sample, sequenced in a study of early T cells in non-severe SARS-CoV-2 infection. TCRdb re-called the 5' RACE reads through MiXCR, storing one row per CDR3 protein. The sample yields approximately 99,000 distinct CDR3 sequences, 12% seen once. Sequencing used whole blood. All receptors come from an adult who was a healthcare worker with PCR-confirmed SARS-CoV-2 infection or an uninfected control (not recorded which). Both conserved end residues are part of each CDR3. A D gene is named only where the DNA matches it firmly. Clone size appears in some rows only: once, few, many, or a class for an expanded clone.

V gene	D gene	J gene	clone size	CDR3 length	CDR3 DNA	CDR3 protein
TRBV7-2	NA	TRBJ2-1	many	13	TGTGCCAGCAGGTTTAGGGGGGGAGATGAGCAGTTCTTC	CASRFRGGDEQFF
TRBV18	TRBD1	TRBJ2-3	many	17	TGTGCCAGCTCACCACCGGTGACAGGGAGAGACACAGATACGCAGTATTTT	CASSPPVTGRDTDTQYF
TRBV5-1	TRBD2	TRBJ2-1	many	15	TGCGCCAGCAGCTTCGAGCGGGGGTGGTACAATGAGCAGTTCTTC	CASSFERGWYNEQFF
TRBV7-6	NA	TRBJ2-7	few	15	TGTGCCAGCAGCTCATCAGCCCTCGGGATTGTCGAGCAGTACTTC	CASSSSALGIVEQYF
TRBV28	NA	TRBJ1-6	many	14	TGTGCCAGCAGTGCGAAGGACAGAAATTCACCCCTCCACTTT	CASSAKDRNSPLHF
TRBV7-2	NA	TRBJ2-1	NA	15	TGTGCCAGCAGCTTAAGGTGGACTACCGACAATGAGCAGTTCTTC	CASSLRWTTDNEQFF
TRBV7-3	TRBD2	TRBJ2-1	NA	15	TGTGCCAGCAGCCGAAGCGGGGGGCCCAACAATGAGCAGTTCTTC	CASSRSGGPNNEQFF
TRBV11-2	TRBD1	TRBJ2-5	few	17	TGTGCCAGCAGCTTAAGAAAGGGACAGGGAGGGTTGGAGACCCAGTACTTC	CASSLRKGQGGLETQYF
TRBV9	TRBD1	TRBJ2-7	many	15	TGTGCCAGCAGCCCGGGACAGGGTAGCCTATACGAGCAGTACTTC	CASSPGQGSLYEQYF
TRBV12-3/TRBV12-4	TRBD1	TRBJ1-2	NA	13	TGTGCCAGCAGTAAGGGACAGAACTATGGCTACACCTTC	CASSKGQNYGYTF
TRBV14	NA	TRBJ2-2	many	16	TGTGCCAGCAGCCAAGTTCGGGGACCACCCTACGGGGAGCTGTTTTTT	CASSQVRGPPYGELFF
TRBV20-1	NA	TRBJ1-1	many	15	TGCAGTGCTAGAGATGCGAACCTGAAAGCCACTGAAGTTTTCTTT	CSARDANLKATEVFF
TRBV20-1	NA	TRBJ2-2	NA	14	TGCAGTGCTAGAGATTCCGGGAACACCGGGGAGCTGTTTTTT	CSARDSGNTGELFF
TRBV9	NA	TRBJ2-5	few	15	TGTGCCAGCAGCCCTCCTCGAGGGGGGGCTGAGACCCAGTACTTC	CASSPPRGGAETQYF
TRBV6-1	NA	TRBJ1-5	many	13	TGTGCCAGCAGTGAAGCCTTTGATCAGCCCCAGCATTTT	CASSEAFDQPQHF
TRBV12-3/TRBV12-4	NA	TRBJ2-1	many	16	TGTGCCAGCAGTGCCGCCGGGTTAAGGCCATACAATGAGCAGTTCTTC	CASSAAGLRPYNEQFF
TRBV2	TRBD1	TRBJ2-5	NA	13	TGTGCCAGCAAGGACAGGGCTGCGGCGGCCCAGTACTTC	CASKDRAAAAQYF